This entry is about one T cell receptor (beta chain). In its sample, this clone was seen once. Its antigen target is currently unknown. Base quality data are lacking; no much larger clone is found one base away. As encoded in the germline V gene, CDR1 is SNHLY while CDR2 is FYNNEI. At the junction V is shortened by 0 bases and J by 3 bases, with 1 base in between. CDR3 length: 12 amino acids, cysteine to phenylalanine. Only the CDR3 DNA is retained, 36 bases long and in frame from the first base. The sample is drawn from a study of shared clonotypes between healthy human individuals (dated by TCRdb to the early 2020s). Regarding the research as a whole: The cohort comprised a couple of women and a few men aged 18 to 49 years. To estimate repertoire size and how much clonotypes are shared between individuals, the study performed deep sequencing of blood TCR repertoires from roughly five healthy adults. Leukapheresis yielded between about 0.9 and 9 billion PBMCs per donor. Libraries were prepared and TCR repertoires were sequenced by different laboratories using diverse techniques, in order to increase sequencing depth and limit assay-specific biases. For each donor, CD4 naive and CD4 memory were each run on three plates, CD8 naive on two plates, and CD8 memory on one plate.

Broad study findings and their caveats: Because the study included only a small number of donors, the genetic and exposure-history diversity represented was limited. When four donors were compared, the shared fraction of clonotypes was about 5% for naive CD4, approximately 3.3% for naive CD8, 2.3% for memory CD4, and 0.35% to 0.4% for memory CD8. Naive subsets generally had larger estimated clonotype richness than memory subsets did. Clonotypes shared by all four sorted-subset donors showed higher generation probabilities than non-shared clonotypes. Pairwise subsampling led to the expectation that sequencing depth would affect the degree of clonotype sharing among donors. Only blood was sampled, and tissue TCR repertoires likely differ from those in blood. Even with the large sequencing depth, rarefaction of the sorted-subset datasets indicated that sequencing was incomplete.

Donors were healthy HIV-negative adults with no recently reported acute infections or vaccinations. All donors were Caucasian adults living in Nashville, Tennessee, USA. CD4+ T cells were enriched through magnetic negative selection, after which naive cells were positively selected on CD45RA and the remaining negative fraction served as the memory subset. Blood was obtained by leukapheresis, after which PBMCs were separated by Ficoll-Histopaque density gradient centrifugation and cryopreserved in liquid nitrogen vapor phase. Purity and quantity of every magnetically sorted T cell population were checked by analytical flow cytometry. Genomic DNA was isolated from each sorted fraction and quantified by UV absorbance on a Nanodrop 2000c. TCR CDR3 regions were amplified from genomic DNA by multiplex PCR using the deep immunoSEQ assay. Genomic DNA extracted from each cell subset was distributed evenly over all wells of several immunoSEQ 96-well plates, and each plate served as one replicate. For sorted subsets, roughly 200 ng of genomic DNA, equivalent to some 33,000 T cell genomes, went into each replicate PCR. Purified libraries were measured with a Qubit 3.0 fluorometer, size-checked on a Bioanalyzer 2100, and measured again with the KAPA Library Quantification kit. Every immunoSEQ 96-well plate was sequenced on a dedicated single-read 150-cycle Illumina NextSeq 550 flow cell. From the authors' description of their analysis: The immunoSEQ output contained only junctional sequences without quality scores, so filtering could not match that applied to full-length reads. Sequences were annotated with PyIR, a Python wrapper for IgBLAST v1.9, using IMGT germline references to assign V/J genes and CDR3. Reads were filtered out if the reads had weak V/J assignments (E-value above 1e-6), no CDR3, stop codons, out-of-frame junctions, or ambiguous translated residues. V3J clonotypes were defined by identical inferred V gene, J gene, and CDR3 amino acid sequence. Percentage overlap between repertoires was calculated by dividing the number of shared unique clonotypes by the size of the smaller repertoire. Three approaches were used to assess repertoire richness: RTK rarefaction, the Chao1 estimator, and Recon v2.1 estimates of unobserved clonotypes. Generation probabilities were computed with OLGA for all TCRbeta clonotypes obtained by the gDNA method from several donors. Drawn from immuneACCESS, this table holds only the in-frame rearrangements with V and J called that TCRdb kept. Clones are partly lost; checked studies trace under half to an unresolved V gene and leave the rest unexplained. For V, J and clone size, that table is used; D and trimming come from the DNA. The sample has over a million clones on record, approximately 80% of them singletons. Of the sample, under 0.8% is held by the ten largest clones.

This sequence was found in a man aged 18 to 30 in good health. Some clones in this sample may be carry-over from other donors' samples. Input material: memory CD4+ T cells from PBMCs. Read against the paper, the sample's cell subset or site label means: CD45RA-negative fraction. Recombination connected TRBV2 to TRBJ2-3, with the D gene call left open. The DNA sequence is given as TGTGCCAGCAGTGAAGCGACAGATACGCAGTATTTT. The translation is CASSEATDTQYF.